This entry features one T cell receptor beta chain sequence. Its antigen is not identified. The data were taken from a study of cytomegalovirus exposure and HLA in healthy donors. The PCR used 60 Vbeta and 13 Jbeta primers. Repertoires were generated with immunoSEQ multiplex PCR, while TCRdb's copy carries only in-frame clones and drops some. Among about 210,000 clones listed, about four fifths were seen once. Whole-study findings and limits: Relative to equally common others, HLA-associated TCR beta chains showed greater clonal expansion in a later analysis. Per published reports, the classifier diagnosed cytomegalovirus status with high specificity and sensitivity.

The receptor's source is a man in his forties in good health and CMV-seropositive. The sequenced sample was PBMCs.

In DNA form, the CDR3 reads TGTGCCAGCAGCGGAGGGGACAGTAATGAAAAACTGTTTTTT. This translates into CASSGGDSNEKLFF. This chain links TRBV9 with TRBJ1-4; 7 bases are shared with TRBD1. With 3 bases clipped from V and 4 bases from J, the junction kept 3 bases outside the gene matches. Germline lookup yields CDR1 SGDLS and CDR2 YYNGEE. The CDR3 is 14 amino acids.